Listed below are T cell receptor beta chains from one sample, sequenced in a study of human T cells and chemical hapten exposure. TCRdb re-called the RACE reads with MiXCR, one entry per CDR3 protein. In the table there are 120,000 to 150,000 distinct CDR3 sequences, about 11% of which are singletons. The material sequenced was whole blood, taken in connection with sensitization to the hapten diphenylcyclopropenone (DPC). The receptors come from a woman aged 45-65 years with alopecia areata. Some clones in this sample may be carry-over from other donors' samples. Both conserved end residues are part of each CDR3. The D gene is left open where the match is weak. Only some rows state a clone size, as once, few, many or a class for expanded clones.

>TRBV7-3|TRBD1|TRBJ1-6|.|14
TGTGCCAGCAGCTTCGGACAGGGGAATTCACCCCTCCACTTT
CASSFGQGNSPLHF
>TRBV10-1|.|TRBJ2-5|.|16
TGCGCCAGCAGTGAGTCGATAGGGCCGGGGACGGAGACCCAGTACTTC
CASSESIGPGTETQYF
>TRBV27|.|TRBJ2-3|many|14
TGTGCCAGCAGTTTAGGCTCGGGCACAGATACGCAGTATTTT
CASSLGSGTDTQYF
>TRBV15|.|TRBJ2-5|once|15
TGTGCCACCAGCAGAGGTAGCGGAGAGGGGGAGACCCAGTACTTC
CATSRGSGEGETQYF
>TRBV6-5|TRBD1|TRBJ1-3|many|16
TGTGCCAGCAGGGGGACAGGGAGAACTTCTGGAAACACCATATATTTT
CASRGTGRTSGNTIYF
>TRBV7-9|TRBD2|TRBJ2-1|many|15
TGTGCCAGCAGCTCTAGCGGGAGTCCTTCCAATGAGCAGTTCTTC
CASSSSGSPSNEQFF
>TRBV3-1|TRBD2|TRBJ2-1|.|16
TGTGCCAGCAGCAGGACTAGCGGGAGTTTAGACAATGAGCAGTTCTTC
CASSRTSGSLDNEQFF
>TRBV5-4|.|TRBJ1-2|many|13
TGTGCCAGCAGCTTGGACAGGTTCTATGGCTACACCTTC
CASSLDRFYGYTF
>TRBV7-2|.|TRBJ2-7|many|12
TGTGCCAGCGCTGGAGGGTCCTACGAGCAGTACTTC
CASAGGSYEQYF
>TRBV27|TRBD1|TRBJ2-7|.|14
TGTGCCAGCAGTTTACAGGGGGAGTGGTACGAGCAGTACTTC
CASSLQGEWYEQYF
>TRBV7-9|TRBD1|TRBJ2-7|many|15
TGTGCCAGCAGCCCAGGACAGGGGGCAGCGAGCGAGCAGTACTTC
CASSPGQGAASEQYF
>TRBV27|.|TRBJ2-1|.|17
TGTGCCAGCAGTTCCCCCCGACAGAGAATCGCTTACAATGAGCAGTTCTTC
CASSSPRQRIAYNEQFF
>TRBV7-2|.|TRBJ2-3|.|13
TGTGCCAGCAGCTCGACGAGCACAGATACGCAGTATTTT
CASSSTSTDTQYF
>TRBV29-1|.|TRBJ2-1|many|10
TGCAGCGTTGATAGAGGAGAGCAGTTCTTC
CSVDRGEQFF
>TRBV6-6|TRBD1|TRBJ2-2|.|15
TGTGCCAGCACTAGACAGGGAGCGAACACCGGGGAGCTGTTTTTT
CASTRQGANTGELFF
>TRBV11-1|.|TRBJ1-1|few|13
TGTGCCAGCAGCCGGGACCCCGGTACTGAAGCTTTCTTT
CASSRDPGTEAFF
>TRBV6-2/TRBV6-3|TRBD1|TRBJ1-3|.|18
TGTGCCAGCAGTTACTCGAGGACAGGGAGTCTCTCTGGAAACACCATATATTTT
CASSYSRTGSLSGNTIYF
>TRBV19|.|TRBJ2-7|many|14
TGTGCCATGGAGGCAGGGCCCGAGCCCTACGAGCAGTACTTC
CAMEAGPEPYEQYF
>TRBV3-1|TRBD1|TRBJ1-1|.|13
TGTGCCAGCAGCCGGACAGGGGGGGCTGAAGCTTTCTTT
CASSRTGGAEAFF
>TRBV7-9|TRBD1|TRBJ1-6|few|15
TGTGCCAGCAGCATTACGGGACAGGGGGACTCACCCCTCCACTTT
CASSITGQGDSPLHF
>TRBV29-1|.|TRBJ2-3|few|15
TGCAGCGCCCTTCCACCGACAGGAGGCACAGATACGCAGTATTTT
CSALPPTGGTDTQYF
>TRBV11-2|.|TRBJ2-1|many|13
TGTGCCAGCAGCGGGACTGCCGGCAGGGAGCAGTTCTTC
CASSGTAGREQFF
>TRBV24-1|.|TRBJ2-1|once|13
TGTGCCATCAGTGATCCCCCCGACAATGAGCAGTTCTTC
CAISDPPDNEQFF
>TRBV5-1|TRBD1|TRBJ1-2|few|16
TGCGCCAGCAGCTTGGACGGGACAGCCTTTAACTATGGCTACACCTTC
CASSLDGTAFNYGYTF
>TRBV7-2|TRBD1|TRBJ2-3|.|16
TGTGCCAGCAGCCCCGGACAGGGGGTGGGCACAGATACGCAGTATTTT
CASSPGQGVGTDTQYF
>TRBV3-1|TRBD2|TRBJ2-5|many|14
TGTGCCAGCACCTCAGCGGGAGGGAGAGAGACCCAGTACTTC
CASTSAGGRETQYF
>TRBV5-1|.|TRBJ1-6|.|15
TGCGCCAGCAGCTTGGAGACAGGCATCAATTCACCCCTCCACTTT
CASSLETGINSPLHF
>TRBV6-6|.|TRBJ2-3|few|15
TGTGCCAGCAGTTATAGCACTTGGGGGGCAGATACGCAGTATTTT
CASSYSTWGADTQYF
>TRBV5-4|TRBD2|TRBJ2-3|.|17
TGTGCCAGCAGCTTCGCGGCTAGCGGGAGACGGACAGATACGCAGTATTTT
CASSFAASGRRTDTQYF
>TRBV5-1|.|TRBJ2-6|.|16
TGCGCCAGCAGCTTGGGAAATGGCTCTGGGGCCAACGTCCTGACTTTC
CASSLGNGSGANVLTF
>TRBV29-1|TRBD2|TRBJ2-1|few|14
TGCAGCGTGGTCCCGGGGGGACGAGGTAATGAGCAGTTCTTC
CSVVPGGRGNEQFF
>TRBV11-2|TRBD2|TRBJ2-7|.|15
TGTGCCAGCAGCTTTCCGGGACTAGCGGGTTACGAGCAGTACTTC
CASSFPGLAGYEQYF
>TRBV12-2|.|TRBJ1-3|.|16
TGTGCAAGTCGCTTAGGGGGACGGAACTCTGGAAACACCATATATTTT
CASRLGGRNSGNTIYF
>TRBV3-1|.|TRBJ2-7|many|16
TGTGCCAGCAGCCCCCTAGGACAGAGCGGATCCTACGAGCAGTACTTC
CASSPLGQSGSYEQYF
>TRBV2|TRBD2|TRBJ2-3|many|15
TGTGCCAGCAGTGGGGGGACTAACGGCACAGATACGCAGTATTTT
CASSGGTNGTDTQYF
>TRBV18|.|TRBJ2-3|few|13
TGTGCCAGCTCACTTCTTCGTGGAGATACGCAGTATTTT
CASSLLRGDTQYF
>TRBV7-9|.|TRBJ1-1|.|15
TGTGCCAGCAGCTCTCCGGGTCCCCTGGGCACTGAAGCTTTCTTT
CASSSPGPLGTEAFF
>TRBV29-1|TRBD2|TRBJ2-5|few|14
TGCAGCGTTGCCCCTAGCGGATACCAAGAGACCCAGTACTTC
CSVAPSGYQETQYF
>TRBV7-9|.|TRBJ1-2|.|12
TGTGCCAGCAGCTTGACGCAAGGGGAATACACCTTC
CASSLTQGEYTF
>TRBV28|TRBD1|TRBJ1-4|few|15
TGTGCCATCACTGAAGCAGGACAGGCAAATGAAAAACTGTTTTTT
CAITEAGQANEKLFF
>TRBV5-4|.|TRBJ2-7|.|12
TGTGCCAGCAGCTTGGCCTTAAACGAGCAGTACTTC
CASSLALNEQYF
>TRBV10-3|.|TRBJ2-4|.|15
TGTGCCATCAGTGATGTAGCGGACCATGGGAACATTCAGTACTTC
CAISDVADHGNIQYF
>TRBV7-6|TRBD2|TRBJ2-5|few|15
TGTGCCAGCAGCTCATCGGGACTAGCGGTAGAGACCCAGTACTTC
CASSSSGLAVETQYF
>TRBV20-1|.|TRBJ1-1|few|11
TGCAGTGCTAGCGGGCCCAGTGAAGCTTTCTTT
CSASGPSEAFF
>TRBV29-1|.|TRBJ2-5|few|13
TGCAGCGTTGATCCAGGGGGGCAAGAGACCCAGTACTTC
CSVDPGGQETQYF
>TRBV6-2/TRBV6-3|.|TRBJ2-5|.|12
TGTGCCAGCAGTTACTCGGCAGAGACCCAGTACTTC
CASSYSAETQYF
>TRBV20-1|TRBD2|TRBJ2-1|many|11
TGCAGTGCCTATAGGCGGGAGGAGCAGTTCTTC
CSAYRREEQFF
>TRBV7-6|.|TRBJ1-2|many|15
TGTGCCAGCAGCTTAGCGCACGGGACTAACTATGGCTACACCTTC
CASSLAHGTNYGYTF
>TRBV12-3/TRBV12-4|TRBD1|TRBJ2-5|.|14
TGTGCCAGCAGTTTTAGGACAGGACAAGAGACCCAGTACTTC
CASSFRTGQETQYF
>TRBV7-8|TRBD2|TRBJ2-1|.|14
TGTGCCAGCAGCTTTCTAATAGCGGGGAATGAGCAGTTCTTC
CASSFLIAGNEQFF
>TRBV18|.|TRBJ1-1|few|14
TGTGCCAGCTCACCACAGGGGGGGAACACTGAAGCTTTCTTT
CASSPQGGNTEAFF
>TRBV7-9|.|TRBJ1-5|many|12
TGTGCCAGCAGCTCACCCAATCAGCCCCAGCATTTT
CASSSPNQPQHF
>TRBV11-2|.|TRBJ2-7|.|10
TGTCCCAGCAGCCCCCCCGGCCCCCAATTC
CPSSPPGPQF
>TRBV12-3/TRBV12-4|.|TRBJ1-6|.|14
TGTGCCAGCACCACAAGTGCTTCGAATTCACCCCTCCACTTT
CASTTSASNSPLHF
>TRBV11-2|.|TRBJ2-1|.|13
TGTGCCAGCAGCCCCAGACTTGACAATGAGCAGTTCTTC
CASSPRLDNEQFF
>TRBV10-2|TRBD2|TRBJ2-1|.|15
TGCGCCAGCAGTGGGGCGGGAGGGCCCCCCAATGAGCAGTTCTTC
CASSGAGGPPNEQFF
>TRBV28|.|TRBJ2-5|.|13
TGTGCCAGCAGTTTGGCGGGGTATGAGACCCAGTACTTC
CASSLAGYETQYF